The 26 T cell receptor beta chains reported below all come from one sample, sequenced in a study of shared clonotypes between healthy human individuals (TCRdb year 2020). Libraries came from the immunoSEQ multiplex PCR assay. The clones in this table, taken by TCRdb from immuneACCESS, are in-frame only. Not every clone is retained; where verified, under half of the shortfall comes from an unresolved V gene, and the cause of the rest is unknown. This sample lists about 1.5 million clones; around 98% were detected once. Approximately 0.44% of the sample rests with the top ten. The sequencing sample was made of naive CD4+ T cells sorted from blood. The cell subset or site label, as the study defines it: CD45RA+ positively selected. The source is a man younger than 40 in good health.

DNA for the CDR3: TGTGCCAGCAGTGATAGGTACAATCAGCCCCAGCATTTT. Its protein product is CASSDRYNQPQHF. V is TRBV2 and J is TRBJ1-5; no definite D call. Germline CDR1 reads SNHLY; CDR2 reads FYNNEI. The ends were cut back, 3 bases at V and 3 bases at J, with 6 bases in the middle. The CDR3 has 13 residues.

The J gene is TRBJ2-5, the V gene TRBV11-2; 7 bases fit TRBD1. Germline values: CDR1 SGHAT, CDR2 FQNNGV. The CDR3 has 15 residues. J lost 5 bases, V lost 2 bases, and 8 bases had no gene match. CDR3 in DNA: TGTGCCAGCAGCTTATTCCCAGGGGGTATGGAGACCCAGTACTTC. Its protein product is CASSLFPGGMETQYF.

The J gene is TRBJ1-4, the V gene TRBV7-2; TRBD1 matches 9 bases. V shed 4 bases, J shed 8 bases, and the junction held 11 bases outside the gene matches. Germline assignment: CDR1 SGHTA and CDR2 FQGNSA. The CDR3 length is 16 residues. CDR3 region: CASSSEPGQGLEKLFF. CDR3 coding DNA: TGTGCCAGCAGCTCAGAGCCGGGACAGGGATTAGAAAAACTGTTTTTT.

This CDR3 reads CASSEGQYQDQPQHF. In DNA form, the CDR3 reads TGTGCCAGCAGTGAGGGACAGTATCAGGATCAGCCCCAGCATTTT. The J gene is TRBJ1-5, the V gene TRBV2; 7 nucleotides match TRBD1. Trimming at V came to 3 bases and at J to 5 bases, leaving 7 bases not matched to a gene. The CDR3 is 15 residues long. The V gene's germline CDR1 is SNHLY and CDR2 FYNNEI.

This chain uses TRBV15 with TRBJ2-3, with 8 bases that match TRBD2. V trimming: 2 bases; J trimming: 1 base; junction bases outside the gene matches: 17. Per germline, CDR1 LNHNV and CDR2 YYDKDF (reference sequence). This CDR3 comprises 20 residues. The CDR3 here is CATSRPRGLAGLGGTDTQYF. The CDR3 DNA reads TGTGCCACCAGCAGACCCCGCGGGCTAGCGGGCCTAGGAGGCACAGATACGCAGTATTTT.

This rearrangement joins TRBV15 to TRBJ1-2; D remains ambiguous. V shed 0 bases and J shed 4 bases, with 9 bases lying between them. Per germline, CDR1 LNHNV and CDR2 YYDKDF (reference sequence). The CDR3 is 14 amino acids. In DNA, the CDR3 is TGTGCCACCAGCAGAGATAGGGCACGCTATGGCTACACCTTC. This encodes CATSRDRARYGYTF.

The chain carries TRBV29-1 and TRBJ2-2; 9 positions agree with TRBD2. This CDR3 region has 13 residues. Trimming at V came to 8 bases and at J to 6 bases, leaving 7 bases not matched to a gene. Per the germline V gene, CDR1 is SQVTM and CDR2 is ANQGSEA. CDR3 in amino acids: CSTAGGQAGELFF. The CDR3 coding sequence is TGCAGCACCGCGGGAGGGCAAGCCGGGGAGCTGTTTTTT.

The genes are TRBV7-9 and TRBJ2-7; 12 nucleotides match TRBD2. Germline V gene sequence: CDR1 SEHNR, CDR2 FQNEAQ (reference sequence). The V segment lost 4 bases and the J segment 9 bases; nucleotides outside the gene matches: 22. This CDR3 is built from 19 residues. The CDR3 here is CASSSTRSPRLAGELAQYF. The CDR3 nucleotides read TGTGCCAGCAGCTCGACCCGGTCCCCACGACTAGCGGGAGAGCTTGCGCAGTACTTC.

The CDR3 DNA is TGTGCCAGCAGCTTAGTCCCCGGACAGGCTCCTACTGAAGCTTTCTTT. This encodes CASSLVPGQAPTEAFF. V and J are TRBV7-2 and TRBJ1-1; 7 nucleotides align to TRBD1. Germline lookup yields CDR1 SGHTA and CDR2 FQGNSA. CDR3 length: 16 amino acids. V lost 1 base to trimming and J lost 5 bases; unmatched junction nucleotides: 10.

The chain recombines TRBV28 with TRBJ2-7; 7 nucleotides match TRBD1. V lost 7 bases and J lost 3; bases outside the gene matches: 6. The CDR3 runs to 13 residues. Germline V gene sequence: CDR1 MDHEN, CDR2 SYDVKM. CDR3: CASKGAGFYEQYF. In DNA, the CDR3 is TGTGCCAGCAAGGGGGCTGGGTTCTACGAGCAGTACTTC.

V and J are TRBV4-2 and TRBJ2-5; 7 bases are a match to TRBD1. The CDR3 spans 15 residues. J was trimmed by 5 bases and V by 5 bases; bases with no gene match: 11. The germline V gene encodes CDR1 LGHNA and CDR2 YNFKEQ. CDR3 residues: CASSSVTGREETQYF. CDR3 coding DNA: TGTGCCAGCAGCTCGGTGACAGGGAGAGAGGAGACCCAGTACTTC.

V gene TRBV9 combines with J gene TRBJ2-7, with a tentative D call TRBD2 (6 bases). CDR1 and CDR2 (germline): SGDLS, YYNGEE. V shed 0 bases and J shed 7 bases, with 14 bases lying between them. The CDR3 covers 14 residues. The CDR3 nucleotides read TGTGCCAGCAGCGTAGCGGCGGGGTTAGGGGAGCAGTACTTC. Residues: CASSVAAGLGEQYF.

The gene calls are TRBV21-1 and TRBJ2-1; TRBD2 reflects the table's D call only, with no check against the DNA. TRBV21-1 is assigned pseudogene status. CDR3 size: 15 residues. The CDR3 bases are TGTGCCAGCAGCAAGGACTGCCCCCCTTTAAATGAGCAGTTCTTC. Its translation is CASSKDCPPLNEQFF.

The rearrangement uses TRBV9 and TRBJ2-1; 8 bases are a match to TRBD1. Germline V lookup: CDR1 SGDLS, CDR2 YYNGEE. This CDR3 comprises 16 residues. V gave up 5 bases and J gave up 7 bases; unmatched junction bases: 14. CDR3 nucleotide sequence: TGTGCCAGCAGGTCAACGCCAGGGGGCGCCGGGAATGAGCAGTTCTTC. Its translation: CASRSTPGGAGNEQFF.

The chain uses TRBV4-2 and TRBJ2-2; D perhaps matches TRBD1 (5 bases). The V end was cut by 4 bases, the J end by 0 bases, with 12 bases between. The germline V gene has CDR1 LGHNA and CDR2 YNFKEQ. The CDR3 loop spans 16 amino acids. Written as DNA, the CDR3 is TGTGCCAGCAGCCCCCGGGCAGGGACGAACACCGGGGAGCTGTTTTTT. It codes for CASSPRAGTNTGELFF.

The V gene is TRBV28, the J gene TRBJ2-1; tentative D call: TRBD2 (6 bases). The CDR3 runs to 14 residues. V lost 6 bases to trimming and J lost 7 bases, with 16 bases between them. Germline lookup yields CDR1 MDHEN and CDR2 SYDVKM. Here the CDR3 DNA reads TGTGCCAGCAGCCCCAACCCACTAGCTAATGAGCAGTTCTTC. It translates to CASSPNPLANEQFF.

The V call is TRBV27, the J call TRBJ2-5; weak D call: TRBD2 (6 bases). Gene TRBJ2-7 matches the end of the DNA better, so the J call may be wrong. The CDR3 is 13 amino acids. Germline V gives CDR1 MNHEY, CDR2 SMNVEV (reference sequence). The CDR3 nucleotides are TGTGCCAGCAGTTTCGCCCTAGCGAGCGAGCAGTACTTC. It is translated as CASSFALASEQYF.

In DNA, the CDR3 is TGCGCCAGCAGCGAAGCCCGAACGGGGGTCACTGAAGCTTTCTTT. It yields the protein CASSEARTGVTEAFF. This chain links TRBV5-1 with TRBJ1-1; D is perhaps TRBD1 (5 bases). This CDR3 contains 15 residues. The V gene lost 4 bases and the J gene lost 4 bases, with 17 bases spanning the gap. Germline-derived CDR1 and CDR2 are SGHRS and YFSETQ.

The chain uses TRBV5-4 and TRBJ2-7; TRBD2 aligns across 11 bases. V shed 4 bases and J 2 bases; nucleotides not matched to a gene: 8. The germline gives CDR1 SGHNT, CDR2 YYREEE (reference sequence). The CDR3 length is 16 residues. CDR3 residues: CASSGELAGGPYEQYF. CDR3 nucleotide sequence: TGTGCCAGCAGCGGGGAGCTAGCGGGAGGCCCCTACGAGCAGTACTTC. The full variable domain, in which reference TRBV5-4 and TRBJ2-7 provide the parts outside the CDR3, is ETGVTQSPTHLIKTRGQQVTLRCSSQSGHNTVSWYQQALGQGPQFIFQYYREEENGRGNFPPRFSGLQFPNYSSELNVNALELDDSALYLCASSGELAGGPYEQYFGPGTRLTVT.

The genes are TRBV5-6 and TRBJ2-7, with D uncertain. The CDR3 is 13 residues long. The germline V and J ends were trimmed by 4 bases and 9 bases, with 17 bases remaining between them. The germline V gene encodes CDR1 SGHDT and CDR2 YYEEEE. The CDR3 DNA is TGTGCCAGCAGCATGGCCGAGGTCCACGGGCAGTACTTC. Translating it yields CASSMAEVHGQYF. Together with reference TRBV5-6 and TRBJ2-7, the CDR3 gives the full variable domain: DAGVTQSPTHLIKTRGQQVTLRCSPKSGHDTVSWYQQALGQGPQFIFQYYEEEERQRGNFPDRFSGHQFPNYSSELNVNALLLGDSALYLCASSMAEVHGQYFGPGTRLTVT.

This chain connects TRBV2 to TRBJ1-5, with 7 bases aligning to TRBD1. CDR3 size: 14 residues. With V trimmed by 3 bases and J by 3 bases, 2 bases remained unmatched. Germline CDR1 is SNHLY and CDR2 is FYNNEI. The CDR3 DNA sequence: TGTGCCAGCAGTGAGACAGGGTACAATCAGCCCCAGCATTTT. This translates into CASSETGYNQPQHF.

The chain uses TRBV28 and TRBJ1-5; 11 bases map to TRBD1. Trimming removed 7 bases from V and 6 bases from J; junction bases left unmatched: 11. The CDR3 runs 16 residues. Germline values: CDR1 MDHEN, CDR2 SYDVKM. In DNA, the CDR3 is TGTGCCAGCAACCCCTGGGGTGGACAGGGGGCTCAGCCCCAGCATTTT. Its protein is CASNPWGGQGAQPQHF.

The rearrangement joins TRBV7-2 to TRBJ2-1; 7 bases line up with TRBD2. Germline CDR1 and CDR2: SGHTA and FQGNSA. This CDR3 comprises 15 residues. The V segment lost 4 bases and the J segment 9 bases; nucleotides outside the gene matches: 12. The CDR3 loop reads CASSSAGLVVGEQFF. The CDR3 DNA sequence: TGTGCCAGCAGCTCCGCCGGACTAGTAGTAGGTGAGCAGTTCTTC.

This chain uses TRBV30 with TRBJ2-7; D is undetermined. V gave up 3 bases and J gave up 5 bases, with 8 bases separating them. The CDR3 length is 11 residues. CDR1 GTSNPN and CDR2 SVGIG come from the germline V gene (reference sequence). In DNA, the CDR3 is TGTGCCTGGAGGGCCTATAACGAGCAGTACTTC. It translates to CAWRAYNEQYF.

J is TRBJ1-6 and V is TRBV4-2, with D possibly TRBD1 on 5 matching bases. Per the germline V gene, CDR1 is LGHNA and CDR2 is YNFKEQ. The V end was cut by 4 bases, the J end by 8 bases, with 6 bases between. The CDR3 sequence is 12 residues long. Here the CDR3 reads CASSRGDSPLHF. CDR3 in DNA: TGTGCCAGCAGCCGGGGGGATTCACCCCTCCACTTT.

This clone occurred once. Other DNA sequences in the same sample also yield this CDR3. The chain uses TRBV25-1 and TRBJ2-7; D uncertain. Germline V lookup: CDR1 MGHDK, CDR2 SYGVNS. V dropped 2 bases and J dropped 7 bases, with 6 bases sitting between them. CDR3 length: 11 amino acids. The CDR3 is CASSEVGEQYF. The CDR3 DNA sequence: TGTGCCAGCAGTGAAGTGGGGGAGCAGTACTTC.